This T cell receptor (beta chain) was recovered during a study of blood T cell repertoires in COVID-19. Study context: PBMCs, B-cell-depleted T cells, or T cells provided the cDNA or gDNA that made up the material.

Per the authors' pipeline: For nucleated cells, counts were estimated from reference gene primer amplification. Some clones are missing from TCRdb's copy, which holds only in-frame ones; the method was immunoSEQ multiplex PCR. V and J calls and clone size are given by that table; D and trimming were obtained from the DNA. The sample includes around 240,000 clones, about nine tenths of them seen just once. The CDR3 totals 12 residues. V was pared by 3 bases and J by 10 bases, with 5 bases of the junction left unmatched. Germline values: CDR1 LNHDA, CDR2 SQIVND (reference sequence). Those designated as exposed participants met a COVID-19 case within 2 weeks before study entry. This clone was recorded only once.

This clonotype was sampled from a man aged 45-65 years who had been exposed to COVID-19. The chain has TRBV19 and TRBJ1-2; TRBD1 agrees at 7 bases. The sequenced sample was PBMCs or T cells enriched from blood (not recorded which). The CDR3 region has the DNA TGTGCCAGTAGTATGTGGACAGGTGCCTACACCTTC. Translated, it gives CASSMWTGAYTF.